The 20 T cell receptor beta chains below were found in one sample sequenced in a study of tumor-infiltrating lymphocytes in primary liver carcinoma. Using a constant-region primer together with ProtoScript II reverse transcriptase, TCR beta cDNA was made from approximately 0.55 ug of total RNA. Three-round nested multiplex PCR performed with slightly modified ARM-PCR produced the TCR beta libraries. The first two PCR rounds used TRBV1-TRBV30 forward primers with a C-beta reverse primer, roughly 10 cycles each. TCRdb redid the calling of the multiplex PCR reads with MiXCR, one entry per CDR3 protein. Of 90,000 to 100,000 distinct CDR3 sequences in the sample, almost 70% are singletons; the top ten hold 9.5%. Unsorted bulk tissue of about 18-32 mg yielded co-extracted RNA and DNA. Sequenced material: liver tumor tissue from sampling region 5. Subset meaning: tumor region T5, tumor centre. The receptors here all came from a woman aged 55-70 years with primary liver carcinoma and hepatitis B virus infection.

The chain has TRBV28 and TRBJ2-2, with a tentative D call TRBD2 (5 bases). CDR3 size: 15 residues. V gave up 5 bases and J gave up 1 base, with 11 bases separating them. Germline CDR1 MDHEN, CDR2 SYDVKM. The CDR3 here is CASSTRRGNTGELFF. In DNA form, the CDR3 reads TGTGCCAGCAGTACTAGGAGAGGGAACACCGGGGAGCTGTTTTTT.

As regards this clonotype: In this CDR3 the conserved last residue, phenylalanine or tryptophan, is missing, so a read error is likely. This chain links TRBV10-2 with TRBJ1-1; 7 positions match TRBD1. CDR3 length: 13 residues. Germline lookup yields CDR1 WSHSY and CDR2 SAAADI. CDR3 sequence (DNA): TGCGCAAGCAGGGGACAGTCGAACACTGAAGCTTTCATT. It is translated as CASRGQSNTEAFI.

This clonotype was detected only once. Mismatch with germline at one junction end may stem from a read error. V gene TRBV11-2 combines with J gene TRBJ2-3; D gene unclear. The CDR3 totals 15 residues. Germline assignment: CDR1 SGHAT and CDR2 FQNNGV. CDR3 amino acids: CTSSSHGFSIDTQYF. DNA of the CDR3: TGTACCAGCAGCTCCCATGGCTTTAGCATAGATACGCAGTATTTT.

A remark on this clonotype: Possible read error: a much larger clone is one base away. The chain employs TRBV13 and TRBJ2-3; 14 bases align to TRBD2. The CDR3 totals 15 residues. CDR1 PRHDT and CDR2 FYEKMQ come from the germline V gene (reference sequence). V lost 5 bases to trimming and J lost 5 bases; unmatched junction nucleotides: 3. The CDR3 DNA follows: TGTGCCAGCAGCATCGGACTAGCGGGAGGAGATACGCAGTATTTT. This sequence encodes CASSIGLAGGDTQYF.

As for this clonotype: A much larger clonotype is one base distant, so this may be a read error. The chain has TRBV6-1 and TRBJ1-5; the D is unclear. Germline V gene lookup returns CDR1 MNHNS and CDR2 SASEGT. The germline V and J ends were trimmed by 5 bases and 4 bases, with 15 bases remaining between them. The CDR3 runs to 15 residues. The CDR3 coding sequence is TGTGCCAGCAGTTATGGACGGTATAGGAATCAGCCCCAGCATTTT. It yields the protein CASSYGRYRNQPQHF.

This chain joins TRBV11-2 and TRBJ2-2, with D uncertain. The CDR3 consists of 15 residues. V was pared by 5 bases and J by 0 bases, with 10 bases between. The germline CDR1 and CDR2 sequences are SGHAT and FQNNGV. The CDR3 loop reads CASSLIRSNTGELFF. CDR3 DNA: TGTGCCAGCAGCCTTATTAGATCGAACACCGGGGAGCTGTTTTTT.

The table lists this clonotype with a few counts. The rearrangement uses TRBV5-1 and TRBJ2-1; D perhaps matches TRBD1 (6 bases). The CDR3 has 16 residues. Germline V gene lookup returns CDR1 SGHRS and CDR2 YFSETQ. Trimming removed 0 bases at V and 6 bases at J, with 16 bases between. The CDR3 sequence is CASSLAGYNRVNEQFF. In nucleotides, the CDR3 is TGCGCCAGCAGCTTGGCGGGGTATAACAGGGTCAATGAGCAGTTCTTC.

This clonotype is a singleton in its sample. The V and J genes are TRBV7-8 and TRBJ2-7; D call uncertain. V dropped 5 bases and J dropped 2 bases, with 16 bases sitting between them. CDR3 length: 15 residues. Looked up from germline, CDR1 is SGHVS and CDR2 is FQNEAQ. Here the CDR3 reads CASSPLSWNTYEQYF. In DNA, the CDR3 is TGTGCCAGCAGCCCACTCTCATGGAATACCTACGAGCAGTACTTC.

On this clonotype itself: Compared with germline, one end of the junction differs, possibly owing to a read error. The V and J genes are TRBV4-1 and TRBJ2-3; 15 nucleotides align to TRBD2. In germline, CDR1 is MGHRA, CDR2 YSYEKL. CDR3 length: 20 amino acids. The CDR3 loop reads CASRQALLRTSGRATDTQYF. The CDR3 region has the DNA TGTGCCAGCAGACAAGCCCTCCTACGGACTAGCGGGAGGGCCACAGATACGCAGTATTTT.

Details on this clonotype: A read error is possible here, since a much larger clone lies one base away. This chain links TRBV5-1 with TRBJ2-3; 11 nucleotides align to TRBD2. Germline trimming cut 4 bases from V and 7 bases from J; bases unmatched to any gene: 8. From germline, CDR1 is SGHRS and CDR2 YFSETQ. The CDR3 extends over 15 amino acids. The CDR3 coding sequence is TGCGCCAGCAGCATCAATAGCGGGAGGGATTATACGCAGTATTTT. Translation gives CASSINSGRDYTQYF.

With respect to this clonotype: One end of the junction does not line up with germline, which may come from a read error. The rearrangement uses TRBV11-2 and TRBJ1-1, with TRBD1 matching over 7 bases. CDR1 is SGHAT, CDR2 FQNNGV, per germline. CDR3 length: 14 residues. The CDR3 spells CVSSLSQGRTEAFF. CDR3 DNA sequence: TGTGTCAGCAGTTTATCACAGGGGAGGACTGAAGCTTTCTTT.

This clonotype has a handful of counts. This may come from a read error, since a much larger clone is one base off. The V call is TRBV6-5, the J call TRBJ1-5; D call uncertain. This CDR3 has 15 residues. CDR1 and CDR2 from the germline V gene are MNHEY and SVGAGI. For the CDR3, the DNA is TGTGCCAGCAGTTACGCCTTCCAGAGCAATCAGTCCCAGCATTTT. Protein product: CASSYAFQSNQSQHF.

The chain recombines TRBV25-1 with TRBJ2-1; D is ambiguous. The CDR3 sequence is 14 residues long. V lost 3 bases and J 1 base, leaving 7 bases between the germline ends. Germline values: CDR1 MGHDK, CDR2 SYGVNS. DNA for the CDR3: TGTGCCAGCAGTGAGAACCCTTCCTACAATGAGCAGTTCTTC. It is translated as CASSENPSYNEQFF.

In its sample, this clonotype was seen many times. V is TRBV11-1 and J is TRBJ2-3, with D hard to call. This CDR3 region has 18 residues. With 4 bases removed from V and 2 bases from J, the gap between germline ends came to 22 bases. The V gene's germline CDR1 is SGHAT and CDR2 FQDESV (reference sequence). DNA for the CDR3: TGTGCCAGCAGCTCACGGACCGGGCTCGGCTCTACCACAGATACGCAGTATTTT. Residues: CASSSRTGLGSTTDTQYF.

Comment on this clonotype: Possible read error: a much larger clone is one base away. J is TRBJ2-3 and V is TRBV13; 12 bases are shared with TRBD2. This CDR3 contains 17 residues. CDR1 and CDR2 (germline): PRHDT, FYEKMQ (reference sequence). Here the CDR3 reads CANSLVGLAGPRDTQYF. Written as DNA, the CDR3 is TGTGCCAACAGCTTAGTTGGACTAGCGGGACCCCGGGATACGCAGTATTTT.

This clonotype was observed a handful of times. This may come from a read error, since a much larger clone is one base off. J is TRBJ1-6 and V is TRBV6-5, with D unclear. The CDR3 extends over 15 amino acids. Germline assignment: CDR1 MNHEY and CDR2 SVGAGI. V was pared by 2 bases and J by 8 bases, with 13 bases between. The CDR3 region is CASSYPGGVDSPLHF. CDR3 DNA: TGTGCCAGCAGTTACCCAGGAGGTGTTGATTCACCCCTCCACTTT.

On this clonotype itself: A read error is possible here, since a much larger clone lies one base away. The V call is TRBV5-4, the J call TRBJ2-7; 10 bases agree with TRBD1. The CDR3 length is 15 residues. Germline loops: CDR1 SGHNT, CDR2 YYREEE (reference sequence). The CDR3 region has the DNA TGTGCCAGCCGCTTCAGACAGGGGGCTGACTACGAGCAGTACTTC. Translation gives CASRFRQGADYEQYF.

On this clonotype: A much bigger clone sits one base away, suggesting this may be a read error. In this CDR3 the conserved last residue, phenylalanine or tryptophan, is missing, so a read error is likely. V gene TRBV28 combines with J gene TRBJ1-1; D ambiguous. Trimming pared 5 bases from V and 0 bases from J, leaving 13 bases between. The germline V gene encodes CDR1 MDHEN and CDR2 SYDVKM. The CDR3 length is 15 residues. The DNA for the CDR3 is TGTGCCAGCAGTCCCACACGGACTCTGAACACTGAAGCTTTCATT. Translated, it gives CASSPTRTLNTEAFI.

There are many counts of this clonotype. The V call is TRBV29-1, the J call TRBJ2-7; 10 bases are shared with TRBD2. CDR1 is SQVTM and CDR2 is ANQGSEA in the germline V gene. The V gene end was trimmed by 4 bases and the J gene end by 5 bases; junction bases not matched to a gene: 5. This CDR3 spans 13 amino acids. The CDR3 sequence: CSVGTSGPHEQYF. As DNA, the CDR3 is TGCAGCGTTGGGACTAGCGGACCGCACGAGCAGTACTTC.

The rearrangement links TRBV7-8 to TRBJ1-3; D call uncertain. The CDR3 runs 14 residues. Between the trimmed V and J ends, which lost 7 bases and 2 bases, there was a span of 12 bases. Looked up from germline, CDR1 is SGHVS and CDR2 is FQNEAQ. CDR3 in amino acids: CASNAQGTGNTIYF. The CDR3 DNA reads TGTGCCAGCAACGCCCAAGGTACTGGAAACACCATATATTTT.